The clone carrying this T cell receptor beta chain was seen ten or more times. The target antigen is unknown. This record belongs to a study of breast tumors, draining lymph nodes, adjacent tissues. TCRdb processed the multiplex PCR reads anew with MiXCR; each CDR3 protein has one entry. The top ten hold about 2.2% of the sample, which has fewer than 150,000 distinct CDR3 sequences, approximately 21% seen once. The lymph nodes were axillary draining lymph nodes from breast cancer patients. This CDR3 has 14 amino acids. V lost 5 bases and J lost 5; bases outside the gene matches: 4. Germline CDR1 and CDR2: WNHNN and SYGVQD (reference sequence). Notes on the study in general: Data fit most tumor T cells coming from lymph node, expanding in tumor. Tumor repertoires ranked between lymph nodes and nontumor tissue in diversity, with V and J gene preferences.

The clonotype was recovered from a female donor with breast cancer. Some clones in this sample may be carry-over from other donors' samples. The material sequenced was axillary lymph node tissue. The rearrangement joins TRBV10-1 to TRBJ2-1; 9 nucleotides align to TRBD2. This CDR3 reads CASSSAGGDNEQFF. The CDR3, as DNA: TGCGCCAGCAGTTCCGCGGGAGGGGACAATGAGCAGTTCTTC.